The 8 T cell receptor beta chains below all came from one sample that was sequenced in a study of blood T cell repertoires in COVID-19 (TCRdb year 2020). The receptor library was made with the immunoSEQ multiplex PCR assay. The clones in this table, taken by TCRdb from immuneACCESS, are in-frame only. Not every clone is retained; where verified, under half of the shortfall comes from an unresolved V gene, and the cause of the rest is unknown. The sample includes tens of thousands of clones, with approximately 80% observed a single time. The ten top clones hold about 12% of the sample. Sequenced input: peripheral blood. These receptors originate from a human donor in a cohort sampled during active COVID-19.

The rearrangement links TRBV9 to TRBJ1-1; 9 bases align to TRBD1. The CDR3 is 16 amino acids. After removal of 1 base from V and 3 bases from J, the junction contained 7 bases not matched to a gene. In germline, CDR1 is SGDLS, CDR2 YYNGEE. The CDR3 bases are TGTGCCAGCAGCGTATGGGACAGGGTATTGGACACTGAAGCTTTCTTT. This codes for CASSVWDRVLDTEAFF.

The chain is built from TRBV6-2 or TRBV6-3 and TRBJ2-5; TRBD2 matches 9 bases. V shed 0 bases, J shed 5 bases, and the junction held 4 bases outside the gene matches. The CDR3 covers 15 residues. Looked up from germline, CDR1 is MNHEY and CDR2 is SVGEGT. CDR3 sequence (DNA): TGTGCCAGCAGTTACTCGGGACTAGCTGGGGAGACCCAGTACTTC. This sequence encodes CASSYSGLAGETQYF.

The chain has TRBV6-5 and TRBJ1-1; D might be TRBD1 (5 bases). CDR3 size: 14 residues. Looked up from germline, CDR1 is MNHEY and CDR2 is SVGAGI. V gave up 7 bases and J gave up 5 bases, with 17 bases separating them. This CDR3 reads CASTQGVAWTEAFF. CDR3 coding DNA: TGTGCCAGCACCCAAGGGGTTGCTTGGACTGAAGCTTTCTTT.

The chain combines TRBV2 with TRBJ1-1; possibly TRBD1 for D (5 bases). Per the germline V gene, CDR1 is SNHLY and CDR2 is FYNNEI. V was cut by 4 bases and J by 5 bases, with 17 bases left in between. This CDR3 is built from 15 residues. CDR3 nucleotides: TGTGCCAGCAGTGGGGAGGGTCTTCGGGGGACTGAAGCTTTCTTT. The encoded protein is CASSGEGLRGTEAFF.

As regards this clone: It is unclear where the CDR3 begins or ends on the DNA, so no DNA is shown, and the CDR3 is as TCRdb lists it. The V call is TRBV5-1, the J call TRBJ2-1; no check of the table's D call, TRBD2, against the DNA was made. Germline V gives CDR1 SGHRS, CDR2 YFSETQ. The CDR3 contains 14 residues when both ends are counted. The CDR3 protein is CASSLVASGAHLVF.

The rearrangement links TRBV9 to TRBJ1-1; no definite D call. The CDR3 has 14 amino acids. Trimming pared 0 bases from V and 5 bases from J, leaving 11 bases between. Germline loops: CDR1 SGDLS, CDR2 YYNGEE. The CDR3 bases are TGTGCCAGCAGCGTAGACCCGGAGGGTACTGAAGCTTTCTTT. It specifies CASSVDPEGTEAFF. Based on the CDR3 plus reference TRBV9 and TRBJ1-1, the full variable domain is DSGVTQTPKHLITATGQRVTLRCSPRSGDLSVYWYQQSLDQGLQFLIQYYNGEERAKGNILERFSAQQFPDLHSELNLSSLELGDSALYFCASSVDPEGTEAFFGQGTRLTVV.

This CDR3 is CASSVQGANVLTF. CDR3 nucleotides: TGCGCCAGCAGCGTTCAGGGGGCCAACGTCCTGACTTTC. This chain uses TRBV4-1 with TRBJ2-6, with D unresolved. CDR3 length equals 13 residues. The V gene's germline CDR1 is MGHRA and CDR2 YSYEKL. Trimming cost V 5 bases and J 4 bases, with 6 bases left between them.

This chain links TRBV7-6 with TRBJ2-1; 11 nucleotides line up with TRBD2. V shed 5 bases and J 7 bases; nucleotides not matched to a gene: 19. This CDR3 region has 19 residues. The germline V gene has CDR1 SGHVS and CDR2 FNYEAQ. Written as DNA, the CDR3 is TGTGCCAGCAGCAACCGAGAGCTGCTACTAGCGGGAGAGTCGAATGAGCAGTTCTTC. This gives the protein CASSNRELLLAGESNEQFF.